This T cell receptor beta chain was sequenced in a study of T cells in Graves' hyperthyroidism and ophthalmopathy. Study-level background: Prior to any treatment, at the point of initial diagnosis, peripheral blood was collected.

Enrolled ophthalmopathy patients presented with a Clinical Activity Score of at least 3, a NOSPECS grade of at least 4, and disease duration under 3 months. The source material, RNA transcripts, was used to amplify TCR beta CDR3 regions. First-round RT-PCR with HTBI primers amplified the TCR CDR3 region. TCRdb processed the multiplex PCR reads anew with MiXCR; each CDR3 protein has one entry. The sample yields around 600,000 distinct CDR3 sequences, roughly 15% seen once. The CDR3 is 18 amino acids. Germline values: CDR1 DFQATT, CDR2 SNEGSKA (reference sequence). The junction had 17 bases not matched to a gene; V was cut back by 6 bases and J by 6 bases. This clonotype was detected ten times or more.

Sequenced sample: blood. The V and J genes are TRBV20-1 and TRBJ2-1; 13 bases are a match to TRBD2. This TCR came from a woman aged 50 to 65 with Graves' ophthalmopathy. CDR3 DNA sequence: TGCAGTGCAGATGTAGGGACAGGGGGACTAGCGGGATTCAATGAGCAGTTCTTC. Its translation is CSADVGTGGLAGFNEQFF.